The 32 T cell receptor beta chains presented below share a single source sample, sequenced in a study of human T cells and chemical hapten exposure. The time point: patch test 1, 2 weeks after DPC sensitization. Described treatment: therapeutic diphenylcyclopropenone sensitization with weekly scalp DPC. TCRdb processed the RACE reads anew with MiXCR; each CDR3 protein has one entry. The repertoire holds 150,000 to 200,000 distinct CDR3 sequences, about 14% seen once, with about 1.7% in the top ten. This specimen was whole blood, taken in connection with sensitization to the hapten diphenylcyclopropenone (DPC). The receptors derive from a woman in her 30s with alopecia areata. Some clones in this sample may be carry-over from other donors' samples.

This chain connects TRBV20-1 to TRBJ1-6, with 10 bases matching TRBD1. From germline, CDR1 is DFQATT and CDR2 SNEGSKA (reference sequence). The CDR3 runs 13 residues. Losses at the gene ends were 3 bases for V and 9 bases for J; bases not matched to a gene: 2. The CDR3: CSASGTGVSPLHF. DNA for the CDR3: TGCAGTGCTAGCGGGACAGGGGTTTCACCCCTCCACTTT.

This clonotype was detected only once. This chain joins TRBV7-2 and TRBJ2-7, with D perhaps TRBD1 (6 bases). CDR3 length: 13 residues. Germline loops: CDR1 SGHTA, CDR2 FQGNSA. Trimming shortened V by 5 bases and J by 7 bases, and 15 bases separated the two germline ends. CDR3 nucleotide sequence: TGTGCCAGCAGCCCTGGACAGCCTTGGGAGCAGTACTTC. It encodes CASSPGQPWEQYF.

In this sample, this clonotype turned up many times. The chain joins TRBV20-1 to TRBJ2-7; D uncertain. Germline loops: CDR1 DFQATT, CDR2 SNEGSKA (reference sequence). There are 10 residues in the CDR3. V was pared by 5 bases and J by 3 bases, with 5 bases between. The CDR3 DNA is TGCAGTGCTCTTGGCTACGAGCAGTACTTC. Encoded protein: CSALGYEQYF.

V usage is TRBV28 and J usage is TRBJ2-1; tentative D call: TRBD1 (5 bases). Germline CDR1 is MDHEN and CDR2 is SYDVKM. The CDR3 has 13 amino acids. Trimming removed 3 bases at V and 9 bases at J, with 12 bases between. The CDR3 region has the DNA TGTGCCAGCAGTTTTCAAGGGGTCGGTGAGCAGTTCTTC. Amino acid sequence: CASSFQGVGEQFF.

Many counts were recorded for this clonotype. This rearrangement joins TRBV5-4 to TRBJ2-2, with 10 bases aligning to TRBD2. The CDR3 spans 15 residues. The germline gives CDR1 SGHNT, CDR2 YYREEE (reference sequence). J was trimmed by 2 bases and V by 4 bases; bases with no gene match: 2. The CDR3 region is CASSLAGVNTGELFF. The DNA of the CDR3 is TGTGCCAGCAGCCTAGCGGGGGTTAACACCGGGGAGCTGTTTTTT.

This clonotype was detected only a few times. The chain has TRBV6-2 or TRBV6-3 and TRBJ1-5; 7 nucleotides line up with TRBD1. The CDR3 is made up of 16 amino acids. CDR1 is MNHEY and CDR2 is SVGEGT in the germline V gene. The V gene end was trimmed by 5 bases and the J gene end by 4 bases; junction bases not matched to a gene: 11. The CDR3: CASSLGQALGNQPQHF. The DNA of the CDR3 is TGTGCCAGCAGTCTCGGACAGGCCCTTGGGAATCAGCCCCAGCATTTT.

This clonotype was detected only a few times. This chain joins TRBV18 and TRBJ1-6, with D possibly TRBD1 on 6 matching bases. The CDR3 is made up of 13 amino acids. Germline values: CDR1 KGHSH, CDR2 LQKENI. The ends were cut back, 4 bases at V and 7 bases at J, with 8 bases in the middle. CDR3 sequence reads: CASSRQENSPLHF. CDR3 DNA: TGTGCCAGCTCACGACAGGAGAATTCACCCCTCCACTTT.

The V call is TRBV25-1, the J call TRBJ2-1; possible D gene TRBD2, 5 bases. This CDR3 spans 17 amino acids. Trimming took off 3 bases at V and 0 bases at J, with 15 bases between the two ends. Germline lookup yields CDR1 MGHDK and CDR2 SYGVNS. CDR3 sequence (DNA): TGTGCCAGCAGTGATCTACTAGGATTGGGCTCCTACAATGAGCAGTTCTTC. Its translation: CASSDLLGLGSYNEQFF.

The gene calls are TRBV18 and TRBJ2-1; D is undetermined. This CDR3 has 13 residues. Germline CDR1 KGHSH, CDR2 LQKENI. With 3 bases removed from V and 2 bases from J, the gap between germline ends came to 5 bases. The CDR3 loop is CASSPAAYNEQFF. The CDR3 DNA is TGTGCCAGCTCACCTGCAGCCTACAATGAGCAGTTCTTC.

V and J are TRBV28 and TRBJ2-7; D is unresolved. The germline gives CDR1 MDHEN, CDR2 SYDVKM. V was trimmed by 5 bases and J by 5 bases, leaving 13 bases between them. This CDR3 is 13 amino acids long. CDR3 nucleotide sequence: TGTGCCAGCAGTCCTCTTCGTGGGCACGAGCAGTACTTC. Translated, it gives CASSPLRGHEQYF.

This clonotype turned up a few times. The J gene is TRBJ1-1, the V gene TRBV18; possible D gene TRBD1, 5 bases. The CDR3 has 14 residues. The ends were cut back, 5 bases at V and 1 base at J, with 11 bases in the middle. In germline, CDR1 is KGHSH, CDR2 LQKENI. This CDR3 is CASSSGRTNTEAFF. CDR3 bases: TGTGCCAGCTCATCGGGACGGACGAACACTGAAGCTTTCTTT.

At least ten counts were recorded for this clonotype. The CDR3 coding sequence is TGTGCCAGCAGTTACCCGCCCATCCTCAACACTGAAGCTTTCTTT. The encoded protein is CASSYPPILNTEAFF. The chain links TRBV6-2 or TRBV6-3 to TRBJ1-1, with unresolved D. The germline gives CDR1 MNHEY, CDR2 SVGEGT. Deletions cut 2 bases from V and 2 bases from J, with 12 bases between. The length of the CDR3 is 15 residues.

V is TRBV5-1 and J is TRBJ2-2; 8 bases match TRBD2. Germline CDR1 reads SGHRS; CDR2 reads YFSETQ. The CDR3 length is 16 residues. Trimming at V came to 0 bases and at J to 6 bases, leaving 7 bases not matched to a gene. CDR3 nucleotides: TGCGCCAGCAGCTTGGCAGCGGGAGTGATCTCCGGGGAGCTGTTTTTT. It codes for CASSLAAGVISGELFF.

This clonotype was seen a handful of times. V gene TRBV11-2 combines with J gene TRBJ1-1; D ambiguous. Germline V gives CDR1 SGHAT, CDR2 FQNNGV. This CDR3 is built from 13 residues. The V end lost 5 bases, the J end lost 5 bases, and 12 bases lay between the germline ends. The CDR3 protein is CASSAIVRTEAFF. The CDR3 DNA reads as TGTGCCAGCAGCGCGATCGTAAGGACTGAAGCTTTCTTT.

The gene calls are TRBV2 and TRBJ2-5, with D possibly being TRBD1 (5 bases). Germline values: CDR1 SNHLY, CDR2 FYNNEI. The CDR3 covers 13 residues. V was clipped by 4 bases and J by 0 bases, with 6 bases between them. The chain's CDR3 is CASSVDNQETQYF. The CDR3 DNA is TGTGCCAGCAGTGTGGACAACCAAGAGACCCAGTACTTC.

The table lists this clonotype with a few counts. The chain's CDR3 is CASSGVSGRIYEQYF. CDR3 coding DNA: TGCGCCAGCAGCGGGGTCAGCGGGAGAATCTACGAGCAGTACTTC. The rearrangement links TRBV4-1 to TRBJ2-7; 8 nucleotides align to TRBD2. There are 15 residues in the CDR3. From germline, CDR1 is MGHRA and CDR2 YSYEKL. V shed 5 bases and J 3 bases; nucleotides not matched to a gene: 9.

V usage is TRBV20-1 and J usage is TRBJ2-1; possibly TRBD1 or TRBD2 for D (6 bases each). The CDR3 is 15 residues long. V was clipped by 5 bases and J by 0 bases, with 14 bases between them. Germline V gives CDR1 DFQATT, CDR2 SNEGSKA (reference sequence). DNA for the CDR3: TGCAGTGCTCCTTCGGGGGCCCTCTCCTACAATGAGCAGTTCTTC. This sequence encodes CSAPSGALSYNEQFF.

V gene TRBV29-1 combines with J gene TRBJ2-2, with D possibly matching TRBD2 (5 bases). The CDR3 runs 13 residues. Germline V gene lookup returns CDR1 SQVTM and CDR2 ANQGSEA. Trimming cost V 7 bases and J 3 bases, with 12 bases left between them. The CDR3 DNA follows: TGCAGCGGACTATCAGCCTACACCGGGGAGCTGTTTTTT. Translating it yields CSGLSAYTGELFF.

Only a few counts were recorded for this clonotype. The rearrangement joins TRBV10-3 to TRBJ2-7; 7 bases are a match to TRBD1. Trimming at V came to 6 bases and at J to 3 bases, leaving 2 bases not matched to a gene. Germline V gives CDR1 ENHRY, CDR2 SYGVKD. This CDR3 region has 12 residues. The CDR3 protein is CAISGTDYEQYF. In DNA, the CDR3 is TGTGCCATCAGCGGGACAGACTACGAGCAGTACTTC.

This clonotype was seen many times. This rearrangement joins TRBV28 to TRBJ1-6; a possible D gene is TRBD1 (6 bases). Between the trimmed V and J ends, which lost 3 bases and 7 bases, there was a span of 7 bases. The V gene's germline CDR1 is MDHEN and CDR2 SYDVKM. The CDR3 runs 13 residues. CDR3 protein: CASSFGGNSPLHF. The CDR3 DNA is TGTGCCAGCAGTTTCGGGGGCAATTCACCCCTCCACTTT.

This clonotype was detected once. This may come from a read error, since a much larger clone is one base off. The chain carries TRBV28 and TRBJ1-5; no clear D gene. The CDR3 sequence is 15 residues long. Looked up from germline, CDR1 is MDHEN and CDR2 is SYDVKM. Trimming stripped 2 bases from V and 4 bases from J, with 12 bases between. This CDR3 is CASSLRMGNNQPQHF. CDR3 coding DNA: TGTGCCAGCAGTTTACGCATGGGGAATAATCAGCCCCAGCATTTT.

This clonotype was found a few times. CDR3 residues: CASSLGGPNSPLHF. CDR3 sequence (DNA): TGTGCCAGCAGCTTGGGGGGACCTAATTCACCCCTCCACTTT. The rearrangement links TRBV5-6 to TRBJ1-6; D possibly corresponds to TRBD1 (5 bases). The CDR3 is 14 amino acids. V was clipped by 0 bases and J by 6 bases, with 7 bases between them. Germline CDR1 is SGHDT and CDR2 is YYEEEE. The variable domain in full, with the rest retrieved from reference TRBV5-6 and TRBJ1-6, is DAGVTQSPTHLIKTRGQQVTLRCSPKSGHDTVSWYQQALGQGPQFIFQYYEEEERQRGNFPDRFSGHQFPNYSSELNVNALLLGDSALYLCASSLGGPNSPLHFGNGTRLTVT.

CDR3 DNA sequence: TGCAGCGTTGAAGAGGGGCTCTACACAGATACGCAGTATTTT. This translates into CSVEEGLYTDTQYF. This chain connects TRBV29-1 to TRBJ2-3, with D possibly TRBD1 on 5 matching bases. Per germline, CDR1 SQVTM and CDR2 ANQGSEA. CDR3 length equals 14 residues. Between the trimmed V and J ends, which lost 0 bases and 2 bases, there was a span of 9 bases.

The CDR3: CSARGVGGPSNQPQHF. Written as DNA, the CDR3 is TGCAGTGCTAGAGGTGTCGGGGGCCCTAGCAATCAGCCCCAGCATTTT. This sequence joins TRBV20-1 and TRBJ1-5, with TRBD1 as a possible D gene (6 bases). Deletions cut 1 base from V and 0 bases from J, with 13 bases between. The CDR3 contains 16 residues. Germline loops: CDR1 DFQATT, CDR2 SNEGSKA (reference sequence).

This clonotype was counted only a few times. The V call is TRBV5-8, the J call TRBJ2-3, with a possible D match to TRBD2 (7 bases). Trimming left V 2 bases short and J 5 bases short, with 12 bases between. The CDR3 extends over 14 amino acids. The germline V gene has CDR1 SGHTS and CDR2 YDEGEE. CDR3 nucleotides: TGTGCCAGCAGCTTCCGGGGGGCTCGAGATACGCAGTATTTT. This sequence encodes CASSFRGARDTQYF.

This clonotype was recorded a few times. V usage is TRBV29-1 and J usage is TRBJ2-5, with D tentatively TRBD1 or TRBD2 (5 bases each). The germline V gene has CDR1 SQVTM and CDR2 ANQGSEA. The CDR3 is 13 amino acids. Trimming removed 4 bases at V and 5 bases at J, with 14 bases between. CDR3 nucleotides: TGCAGCGTTGCTACCGGGGCGCCGGAGACCCAGTACTTC. It specifies CSVATGAPETQYF.

This clonotype came up a few times. The chain has TRBV5-1 and TRBJ1-3, with D possibly TRBD1 on 5 matching bases. The CDR3 is 17 amino acids. Trimming cost V 4 bases and J 4 bases, with 21 bases left between them. Germline V gene data show CDR1 as SGHRS and CDR2 as YFSETQ. This CDR3 reads CASSPGRVELLGNTIYF. The CDR3, as DNA: TGCGCCAGCAGCCCGGGACGGGTCGAGCTGTTGGGAAACACCATATATTTT.

In this sample, this clonotype turned up many times. The genes are TRBV2 and TRBJ2-1; TRBD1 agrees at 7 bases. Germline V gene data show CDR1 as SNHLY and CDR2 as FYNNEI. There are 12 residues in the CDR3. With 5 bases clipped from V and 8 bases from J, the junction kept 3 bases outside the gene matches. The CDR3 DNA follows: TGTGCCAGCAGTCGAGACAGGGATGAGCAGTTCTTC. Protein: CASSRDRDEQFF.

This clonotype was counted only a few times. This rearrangement joins TRBV20-1 to TRBJ2-7, with 7 nucleotides matching TRBD1. CDR3 length equals 13 residues. The germline V gene encodes CDR1 DFQATT and CDR2 SNEGSKA (reference sequence). Germline trimming cut 0 bases from V and 4 bases from J; bases unmatched to any gene: 3. The DNA for the CDR3 is TGCAGTGCTAGAGATCCGACAGGGTACGAGCAGTACTTC. Translating gives CSARDPTGYEQYF.

This clonotype came up a few times. The genes are TRBV20-1 and TRBJ1-2, with a tentative D call TRBD1 (5 bases). The CDR3 is 14 residues long. The V and J ends lost 6 bases and 2 bases respectively, with 16 bases between them. Per the germline V gene, CDR1 is DFQATT and CDR2 is SNEGSKA (reference sequence). The CDR3, as DNA: TGCAGTGCAAAAAGGGACTTTAAGAACTATGGCTACACCTTC. Its protein is CSAKRDFKNYGYTF.

This clonotype occurred many times. This chain uses TRBV29-1 with TRBJ1-2, with D unresolved. The V end was cut by 4 bases, the J end by 5 bases, with 14 bases between. This CDR3 is built from 13 residues. CDR1 and CDR2 (germline): SQVTM, ANQGSEA. For the CDR3, the DNA is TGCAGCGTTGTGGGTCCAGGACCATATGGCTACACCTTC. Its translation: CSVVGPGPYGYTF.

The J gene is TRBJ2-6, the V gene TRBV18; no clear D gene. The CDR3 extends over 15 amino acids. Germline CDR1 and CDR2: KGHSH and LQKENI. Trimming left V 2 bases short and J 2 bases short, with 7 bases between. The CDR3 protein is CASSPGVAGANVLTF. Written as DNA, the CDR3 is TGTGCCAGCTCACCAGGAGTCGCTGGGGCCAACGTCCTGACTTTC. The full variable domain, with the rest looked up from reference TRBV18 and TRBJ2-6, is NAGVMQNPRHLVRRRGQEARLRCSPMKGHSHVYWYRQLPEEGLKFMVYLQKENIIDESGMPKERFSAEFPKEGPSILRIQQVVRGDSAAYFCASSPGVAGANVLTFGAGSRLTVL.